This TCR beta chain was documented in a study of neoadjuvant nivolumab and ipilimumab in lung cancer (dated by TCRdb to the early 2020s). At the level of the whole study: In the NEOSTAR trial, nivolumab was administered intravenously at 3 mg/kg on days 1, 15 and 29, and the combination arm also received ipilimumab 1 mg/kg on day 1 only. Matched pretherapy and resected tumor pairs were analyzed for seven patients, of whom four received nivolumab and three received nivolumab plus ipilimumab. In the trial, almost 45 patients with operable NSCLC were treated, of whom 23 were randomized to nivolumab monotherapy and about 20 to nivolumab plus ipilimumab. TCR repertoires in pretherapy (baseline) peripheral blood were compared with TCR repertoires in tumors resected at surgery after neoadjuvant immune checkpoint blockade. The primary endpoint of the trial was the rate of major pathologic response (MPR) in the intention-to-treat population of each study arm. What the authors observed across the whole study: Pretherapy blood TCR richness correlated positively with richness in tumors resected after neoadjuvant therapy (Spearman R of about 0.81). A small number of samples was subjected to TCR sequencing. Greater TCR richness and clonality were observed in resected tumors than in tumor-adjacent uninvolved lung, and increases were observed in more dual-therapy-treated tumors. From pretherapy to surgery, increases in tumor T-cell richness and clonality were observed in three of three dual-therapy tumors but in only two of four nivolumab-treated tumors. No significant correlation was found between TCR clonality and pathologic tumor regression, and only a single major-pathologic-response sample was available for the analysis of TCR clonality versus pathologic tumor regression.

Library prep was done by the immunoSEQ multiplex PCR assay. On the authors' methods: Repertoires were summarized in terms of richness and clonality, and significantly expanded and contracted clones between pre- and post-therapy samples were identified. TCRdb retrieved this table from immuneACCESS and kept in-frame rearrangements only. Not all clones are present; in checked studies, unresolved V genes account for under half, and no reason is known for the remainder. That table gives V, J and clone size, and the DNA gave D and trimming. This sample holds around 21,000 clones; 82% were observed only once. Roughly 23% of the sample is taken by the ten largest. In light of the paper, this sample's time point label describes: pretherapy, before neoadjuvant immune checkpoint inhibitors. The samples were taken from NEOSTAR, a phase 2 randomized trial in operable NSCLC that tested neoadjuvant nivolumab or nivolumab plus ipilimumab, followed by surgery.

The germline V gene gives CDR1 as SGHNT and CDR2 as YENEEA. Trimmed from V: 5 bases; trimmed from J: 8 bases; junction bases lacking a gene match: 6. The CDR3 goes from the cysteine to the phenylalanine over 14 residues. Only the CDR3 region is kept as DNA, spanning 42 bases read in frame from base 1. This clone was observed a few times. Its binding antigen is unknown. Nothing much larger sits one base from this clone, and base qualities are not available. Rearrangement joined TRBV11-3 to TRBJ1-4; 9 junctional bases match TRBD1. Sequencing used peripheral blood, obtained before neoadjuvant nivolumab, alone or with ipilimumab. This receptor was obtained from an adult with non-small cell lung cancer. The DNA is TGTGCCAGCAGCGCCGGGACAGGGAACGAAAAACTGTTTTTT. The translation is CASSAGTGNEKLFF. The CDR3 plus the reference TRBV11-3 and TRBJ1-4 genes for the other parts give the full variable domain: EAGVVQSPRYKIIEKKQPVAFWCNPISGHNTLYWYLQNLGQGPELLIRYENEEAVDDSQLPKDRFSAERLKGVDSTLKIQPAELGDSAVYLCASSAGTGNEKLFFGSGTQLSVL.